The clone carrying this T cell receptor beta chain appeared many times. This sample was included in a study of early T cells in non-severe SARS-CoV-2 infection. About the research overall: Chains stayed unpaired after sequencing of bulk RNA from unsorted whole blood.

One entry per CDR3 protein, called by TCRdb with MiXCR from the 5' RACE reads. This sample has some 87,000 distinct CDR3 sequences; over 10% occur once, and the top ten carry 2.6%. The length of the CDR3 is 15 residues. The V end was cut by 5 bases, the J end by 5 bases, with 19 bases between. Germline V gives CDR1 SEHNR, CDR2 FQNEAQ (reference sequence). This receptor was identified in an adult who was a healthcare worker with PCR-confirmed SARS-CoV-2 infection or an uninfected control (not recorded which). The material sequenced was whole blood. V and J are TRBV7-9 and TRBJ2-7; D is perhaps TRBD2 (5 bases). The CDR3 sequence is CASSGEGVLSNEQYF. Written as DNA, the CDR3 is TGTGCCAGCAGCGGAGAGGGCGTACTCTCGAACGAGCAGTACTTC. Full variable domain (remainder filled in from reference TRBV7-9 and TRBJ2-7): DTGVSQNPRHKITKRGQNVTFRCDPISEHNRLYWYRQTLGQGPEFLTYFQNEAQLEKSRLLSDRFSAERPKGSFSTLEIQRTEQGDSAMYLCASSGEGVLSNEQYFGPGTRLTVT.